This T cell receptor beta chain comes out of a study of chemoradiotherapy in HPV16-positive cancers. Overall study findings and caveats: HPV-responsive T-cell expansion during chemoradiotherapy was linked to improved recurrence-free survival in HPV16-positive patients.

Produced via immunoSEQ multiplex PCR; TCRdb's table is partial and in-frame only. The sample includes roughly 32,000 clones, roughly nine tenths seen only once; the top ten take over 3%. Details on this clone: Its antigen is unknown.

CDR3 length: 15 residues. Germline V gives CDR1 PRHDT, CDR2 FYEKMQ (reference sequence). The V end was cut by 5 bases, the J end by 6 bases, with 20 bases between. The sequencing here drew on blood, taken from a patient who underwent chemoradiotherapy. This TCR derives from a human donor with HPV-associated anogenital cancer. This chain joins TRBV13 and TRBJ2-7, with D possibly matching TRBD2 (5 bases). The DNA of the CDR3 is TGTGCCAGCAGCCCCAAACTAGTCACCCCCGGCGAGCAGTACTTC. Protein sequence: CASSPKLVTPGEQYF. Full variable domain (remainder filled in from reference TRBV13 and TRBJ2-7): AAGVIQSPRHLIKEKRETATLKCYPIPRHDTVYWYQQGPGQDPQFLISFYEKMQSDKGSIPDRFSAQQFSDYHSELNMSSLELGDSALYFCASSPKLVTPGEQYFGPGTRLTVT.